The 17 T cell receptor beta chains below were found in one sample sequenced in a study of blood T cell repertoires in COVID-19 (dated by TCRdb to 2020 to 2022). To prepare the library, the immunoSEQ multiplex PCR assay was applied. Drawn from immuneACCESS, this table holds only the in-frame rearrangements with V and J called that TCRdb kept. Clones are partly lost; checked studies trace under half to an unresolved V gene and leave the rest unexplained. A total of about 42,000 clones appear in this sample, about 85% of them only once. The ten largest clones represent 12% of the sample. The source material was peripheral blood. The receptors were gathered from a human donor in a cohort sampled during active COVID-19.

The chain employs TRBV7-2 and TRBJ2-2, with D tentatively TRBD1 (5 bases). CDR3 size: 17 residues. Trimming left V 5 bases short and J 0 bases short, with 16 bases between. The germline V gene has CDR1 SGHTA and CDR2 FQGNSA. The CDR3 DNA sequence: TGTGCCAGCAGCCCCAGGGTGCGGACCGCGAACACCGGGGAGCTGTTTTTT. Translation gives CASSPRVRTANTGELFF.

The chain employs TRBV7-2 and TRBJ1-5, with TRBD1 matching over 7 bases. The CDR3 length is 13 residues. Trimming took 3 bases from V and 6 from J; bases not matched to a gene: 2. From germline, CDR1 is SGHTA and CDR2 FQGNSA. In DNA, the CDR3 is TGTGCCAGCAGCTTCGACAGGGCTCAGCCCCAGCATTTT. Protein product: CASSFDRAQPQHF.

This clone was seen more than once but under ten times. This chain connects TRBV5-1 to TRBJ2-2; TRBD2 might be the D (5 bases). Trimming took off 1 base at V and 7 bases at J, with 20 bases between the two ends. Germline V CDR1 and CDR2: SGHRS, YFSETQ. The CDR3 runs 17 residues. CDR3 DNA sequence: TGCGCCAGCAGCTTGAGATTACAAGCGGAAGTTCTCGGGGAGCTGTTTTTT. Residues: CASSLRLQAEVLGELFF.

In its sample, this clone was seen once. The gene calls are TRBV5-6 and TRBJ1-3, with D possibly being TRBD1 (5 bases). The CDR3 sequence is 13 residues long. Trimming took off 4 bases at V and 3 bases at J, with 8 bases between the two ends. The germline CDR1 and CDR2 sequences are SGHDT and YYEEEE. The CDR3, as DNA: TGTGCCAGCAGCCGGACATTTGGAAACACCATATATTTT. Translating gives CASSRTFGNTIYF. The full variable domain, with the rest looked up from reference TRBV5-6 and TRBJ1-3, is DAGVTQSPTHLIKTRGQQVTLRCSPKSGHDTVSWYQQALGQGPQFIFQYYEEEERQRGNFPDRFSGHQFPNYSSELNVNALLLGDSALYLCASSRTFGNTIYFGEGSWLTVV.

The chain links TRBV24-1 to TRBJ2-2; D perhaps matches TRBD1 (6 bases). Trimming cost V 4 bases and J 2 bases, with 13 bases left between them. The CDR3 contains 16 residues. Germline V gives CDR1 KGHDR, CDR2 SFDVKD. CDR3 amino acids: CATSETGQPNTGELFF. CDR3 nucleotides: TGTGCCACCAGTGAGACTGGACAGCCTAACACCGGGGAGCTGTTTTTT.

This clone was detected once. This rearrangement joins TRBV24-1 to TRBJ2-3, with 10 bases aligning to TRBD2. The V gene end was trimmed by 4 bases and the J gene end by 3 bases; junction bases not matched to a gene: 9. The CDR3 is 17 amino acids. Germline V gene data show CDR1 as KGHDR and CDR2 as SFDVKD. This CDR3 is CATSDPGASGGTDTQYF. The CDR3 DNA reads as TGTGCCACCAGTGACCCGGGTGCTAGCGGGGGAACAGATACGCAGTATTTT.

The chain links TRBV7-3 to TRBJ2-3; tentatively, D is TRBD2 (5 bases). Germline V gene data show CDR1 as SGHTA and CDR2 as FQGTGA. Trimming removed 5 bases at V and 6 bases at J, with 12 bases between. This CDR3 contains 13 residues. The DNA of the CDR3 is TGTGCCAGCAGCCGGACTGGGCCTGATACGCAGTATTTT. Encoded protein: CASSRTGPDTQYF.

This chain uses TRBV5-8 with TRBJ2-5; 8 bases align to TRBD1. The V and J ends lost 1 base and 2 bases, in that order; junction bases with no gene match: 7. Germline V gene data show CDR1 as SGHTS and CDR2 as YDEGEE. This CDR3 spans 16 amino acids. Here the CDR3 DNA reads TGTGCCAGCAGCTTGTGGACAGGGAGAAAACAAGAGACCCAGTACTTC. It yields the protein CASSLWTGRKQETQYF.

This chain joins TRBV18 and TRBJ2-3; 8 bases match TRBD2. Per germline, CDR1 KGHSH and CDR2 LQKENI. The CDR3 totals 16 residues. Trimming took 0 bases from V and 3 from J; bases not matched to a gene: 5. The CDR3 loop reads CASSPPGTRPTDTQYF. The CDR3 nucleotides read TGTGCCAGCTCACCACCCGGGACTAGACCTACAGATACGCAGTATTTT.

This chain links TRBV24-1 with TRBJ2-1, with TRBD2 matching 10 bases. The germline gives CDR1 KGHDR, CDR2 SFDVKD. This CDR3 has 16 amino acids. The V segment lost 5 bases and the J segment 3 bases; nucleotides outside the gene matches: 6. In DNA, the CDR3 is TGTGCCACCAGTGGGCAGCGGGGGGGGGACTACAATGAGCAGTTCTTC. It encodes CATSGQRGGDYNEQFF.

The rearrangement joins TRBV6-5 to TRBJ1-2; D is possibly TRBD1 (6 bases). V lost 4 bases and J 8 bases, leaving 14 bases between the germline ends. There are 13 residues in the CDR3. CDR1 MNHEY and CDR2 SVGAGI come from the germline V gene. The CDR3 DNA sequence: TGTGCCAGCAGTTCAGGACAGCGCAGAGGCTACACCTTC. Residues: CASSSGQRRGYTF.

Regarding this clone: A read error may produce the germline difference seen at one junction end. The V gene is TRBV7-7, the J gene TRBJ1-4; 7 positions agree with TRBD1. The CDR3 runs to 19 residues. The germline V gene has CDR1 SSHAT and CDR2 FNYEAQ (reference sequence). CDR3 coding DNA: TGTGCTAGCAGCTTAGCCCCACAGGGGCCCGCCTTCCCTAATGAAAAACTGTTTTTT. Its protein product is CASSLAPQGPAFPNEKLFF.

The V and J genes are TRBV14 and TRBJ2-1, with 8 bases fitting TRBD2. This CDR3 is built from 16 residues. Germline values: CDR1 SGHDN, CDR2 FVKESK. V dropped 7 bases and J dropped 3; count of bases not matched to a gene: 11. For the CDR3, the DNA is TGTGCCAGCATGCCCCTCGGGGGGGCTGACTACAATGAGCAGTTCTTC. It is translated as CASMPLGGADYNEQFF.

This chain connects TRBV30 to TRBJ2-7, with no clear D. Trimming removed 0 bases at V and 2 bases at J, with 8 bases between. The CDR3 loop spans 13 amino acids. Germline loops: CDR1 GTSNPN, CDR2 SVGIG (reference sequence). The CDR3 region is CAWSVPGPYEQYF. The CDR3 bases are TGTGCCTGGAGTGTACCCGGTCCCTACGAGCAGTACTTC.

The chain is built from TRBV7-9 and TRBJ1-3; D unresolved. Trimming took 2 bases from V and 4 from J, leaving 12 bases between them. This CDR3 is 15 amino acids long. Germline V gives CDR1 SEHNR, CDR2 FQNEAQ (reference sequence). In DNA form, the CDR3 reads TGTGCCAGCAGCTTAATCCCCTTCGGGGGAAACACCATATATTTT. Translating it yields CASSLIPFGGNTIYF.

The chain couples TRBV7-8 to TRBJ2-7; TRBD2 matches at 8 bases. Per germline, CDR1 SGHVS and CDR2 FQNEAQ. V lost 5 bases and J lost 0; bases outside the gene matches: 15. The CDR3 contains 18 residues. In nucleotides, the CDR3 is TGTGCCAGCAGCCCCCCCCTTCGACTAGCGCCGAGCTCCTACGAGCAGTACTTC. Protein sequence: CASSPPLRLAPSSYEQYF.

The rearrangement uses TRBV7-9 and TRBJ2-7; possible D gene TRBD2, 5 bases. V was pared by 2 bases and J by 0 bases, with 11 bases between. The CDR3 totals 15 residues. Germline-derived CDR1 and CDR2 are SEHNR and FQNEAQ (reference sequence). CDR3 sequence: CASSLSGVSSYEQYF. For the CDR3, the DNA is TGTGCCAGCAGCTTAAGCGGCGTGAGCTCCTACGAGCAGTACTTC.